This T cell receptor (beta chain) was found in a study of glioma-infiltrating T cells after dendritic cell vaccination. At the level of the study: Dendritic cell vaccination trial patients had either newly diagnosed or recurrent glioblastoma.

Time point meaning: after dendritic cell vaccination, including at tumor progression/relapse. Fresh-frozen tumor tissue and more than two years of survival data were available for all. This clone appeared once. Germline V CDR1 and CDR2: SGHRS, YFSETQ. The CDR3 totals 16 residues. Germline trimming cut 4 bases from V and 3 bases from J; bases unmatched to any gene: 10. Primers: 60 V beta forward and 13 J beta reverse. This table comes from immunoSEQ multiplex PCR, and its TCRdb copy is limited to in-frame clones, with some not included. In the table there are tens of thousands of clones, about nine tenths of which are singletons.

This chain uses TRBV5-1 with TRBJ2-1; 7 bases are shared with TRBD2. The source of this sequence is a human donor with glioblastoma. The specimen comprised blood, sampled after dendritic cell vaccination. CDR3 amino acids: CASSPLSGGIYNEQFF. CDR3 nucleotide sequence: TGCGCCAGCAGCCCCCTGTCCGGGGGGATCTACAATGAGCAGTTCTTC.